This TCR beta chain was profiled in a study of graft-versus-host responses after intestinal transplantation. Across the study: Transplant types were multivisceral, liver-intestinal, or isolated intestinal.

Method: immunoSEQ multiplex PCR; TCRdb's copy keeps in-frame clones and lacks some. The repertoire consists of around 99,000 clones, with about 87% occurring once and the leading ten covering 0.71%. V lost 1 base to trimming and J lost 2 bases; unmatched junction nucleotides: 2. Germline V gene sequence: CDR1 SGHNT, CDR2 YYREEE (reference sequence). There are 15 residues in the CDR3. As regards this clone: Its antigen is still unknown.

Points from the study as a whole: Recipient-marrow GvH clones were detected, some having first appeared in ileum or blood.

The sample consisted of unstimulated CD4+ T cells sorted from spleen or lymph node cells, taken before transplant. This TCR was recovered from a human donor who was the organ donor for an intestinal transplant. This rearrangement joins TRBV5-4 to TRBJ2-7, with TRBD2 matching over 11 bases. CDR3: CASSLTGLAAYEQYF. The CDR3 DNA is TGTGCCAGCAGCTTGACGGGACTAGCGGCCTACGAGCAGTACTTC.